These 3 T cell receptor beta chains came from one sample sequenced in a study of T cell responses to AZD1222 COVID-19 vaccine. Produced via immunoSEQ multiplex PCR; TCRdb's table is partial and in-frame only. Among roughly 84,000 clones, 70% to 90% were seen once, and the ten largest hold about 1.6%. The sample here was peripheral blood, taken on day 0 of AZD1222 vaccination. All receptors come from an adult in good health.

This clone was counted a single time. The chain uses TRBV7-9 and TRBJ1-4; D is uncertain. CDR3 length equals 14 residues. V gave up 4 bases and J gave up 7 bases, with 13 bases separating them. Germline V CDR1 and CDR2: SEHNR, FQNEAQ (reference sequence). CDR3 protein: CASSWAAGSEKLFF. For the CDR3, the DNA is TGTGCCAGCAGCTGGGCGGCCGGTAGTGAAAAACTGTTTTTT. The variable domain in full, completed from reference TRBV7-9 and TRBJ1-4, reads DTGVSQNPRHKITKRGQNVTFRCDPISEHNRLYWYRQTLGQGPEFLTYFQNEAQLEKSRLLSDRFSAERPKGSFSTLEIQRTEQGDSAMYLCASSWAAGSEKLFFGSGTQLSVL.

This chain connects TRBV30 to TRBJ2-5, with 10 nucleotides matching TRBD1. CDR1 is GTSNPN, CDR2 SVGIG, per germline (reference sequence). This CDR3 has 14 amino acids. V shed 5 bases, J shed 4 bases, and the junction held 7 bases outside the gene matches. The CDR3 sequence is CAWGAGTGVETQYF. Written as DNA, the CDR3 is TGTGCCTGGGGGGCCGGGACAGGGGTAGAGACCCAGTACTTC.

The chain is built from TRBV7-9 and TRBJ2-7; 10 bases fit TRBD2. Trimming at V came to 5 bases and at J to 4 bases, leaving 11 bases not matched to a gene. Germline loops: CDR1 SEHNR, CDR2 FQNEAQ (reference sequence). The CDR3 covers 16 residues. The DNA of the CDR3 is TGTGCCAGCAGCCCCCACGGAGTAGCGGGAGGATACGAGCAGTACTTC. This sequence encodes CASSPHGVAGGYEQYF.